This TCR beta chain originates from a study of blood T cell repertoires in COVID-19. Study background: Spain, Italy and the United States supplied samples that represented acute and convalescent COVID-19. T cells, B-cell-depleted T cells, or PBMCs provided the cDNA or gDNA that served as material.

Produced via immunoSEQ multiplex PCR; TCRdb's table is partial and in-frame only. The sample holds 70,000 or so clones, around 77% seen once. Germline V gives CDR1 SGHTS, CDR2 YDEGEE. The CDR3 runs 16 residues. The V and J ends lost 9 bases and 0 bases, in that order; junction bases with no gene match: 12. This sequence originates from a man between 60 and 70 years old with acute or convalescent COVID-19. The sample consisted of peripheral blood. The chain uses TRBV5-8 and TRBJ1-5, with 7 bases lining up with TRBD1. The CDR3 region is CATNSGQLNSNQPQHF. Written as DNA, the CDR3 is TGTGCCACTAACTCGGGACAGTTGAATAGCAATCAGCCCCAGCATTTT.